A selection of T cell receptor beta chains follows, all from one sample in a study of cytomegalovirus exposure and HLA in healthy donors. Generated by immunoSEQ multiplex PCR, the TCRdb table keeps only in-frame clones and is missing some. The data contain some 160,000 clones, 9.4% of them singletons. What was sequenced was PBMCs. These receptors were taken from a male donor in good health and CMV-seronegative. The CDR3 runs from the conserved cysteine through the conserved F or W. Fields, in order: clone size, J gene, V gene, D gene, CDR3 protein, CDR3 DNA. D genes are given only for firm matches. Not all rows give a size; the values are once, few, many and, for expanded clones, a class.

few,TRBJ1-1,TRBV27,-,CASSLGEPTEAFF,TGTGCCAGCAGTTTAGGGGAGCCCACTGAAGCTTTCTTT
-,TRBJ2-5,TRBV7-9,TRBD2,CASSLVGGGAQETQYF,TGTGCCAGCAGCTTAGTCGGCGGGGGGGCCCAAGAGACCCAGTACTTC
-,TRBJ2-5,TRBV7-2,-,CASSPNLFQETQYF,TGTGCCAGCAGCCCGAATCTATTCCAAGAGACCCAGTACTTC
-,TRBJ2-7,TRBV28,-,CASSSNRDEQYF,TGTGCCAGCAGTTCAAACCGGGACGAGCAGTACTTC
few,TRBJ1-1,TRBV2,-,CASRSGGERNTEAFF,TGTGCCAGCAGGTCGGGGGGCGAGAGGAACACTGAAGCTTTCTTT
few,TRBJ2-7,TRBV5-8,-,CASSLELEQYF,TGTGCCAGCAGCCTCGAACTAGAGCAGTACTTC
few,TRBJ1-6,TRBV6-6,TRBD1,CASSPDRGVSPLHF,TGTGCCAGCAGCCCCGACAGGGGAGTCTCACCCCTCCACTTT
few,TRBJ2-7,TRBV28,TRBD1,CASNPTGGEYEQYF,TGTGCCAGCAACCCGACAGGGGGCGAGTACGAGCAGTACTTC
few,TRBJ2-2,TRBV29-1,TRBD1,CSAGQGGDTGELFF,TGCAGCGCTGGACAGGGAGGCGACACCGGGGAGCTGTTTTTT
few,TRBJ2-7,TRBV4-3,TRBD1,CASSQGQGAYEQYF,TGCGCCAGCAGCCAGGGACAGGGGGCCTACGAGCAGTACTTC
few,TRBJ2-3,TRBV28,TRBD2,CASGPAGGGVSTDTQYF,TGTGCCAGCGGACCTGCGGGGGGGGGAGTTAGCACAGATACGCAGTATTTT
-,TRBJ2-7,TRBV6-6,-,CASSYLARLTAERYF,TGTGCCAGCAGTTACCTTGCTCGTTTGACCGCCGAGCGGTACTTC
-,TRBJ1-2,TRBV4-3,-,CASSQEQSHYGYTF,TGCGCCAGCAGCCAAGAACAGTCGCACTATGGCTACACCTTC
-,TRBJ1-1,TRBV5-1,TRBD1,CASSPRTGVNTEAFF,TGCGCCAGCAGCCCCCGGACAGGAGTGAACACTGAAGCTTTCTTT
-,TRBJ1-2,TRBV9,-,CASSVEGRRTDNYGYTF,TGTGCCAGCAGCGTCGAGGGGAGGAGGACGGATAACTATGGCTACACCTTC
few,TRBJ1-5,TRBV6-6,TRBD1,CASSSGTAQPQHF,TGTGCCAGCAGTTCCGGGACAGCTCAGCCCCAGCATTTT
few,TRBJ2-5,TRBV18,TRBD2,CASSPTSPQETQYF,TGTGCCAGCTCACCGACTAGCCCCCAAGAGACCCAGTACTTC
-,TRBJ1-4,TRBV7-6,-,CASSRRRGNEKLFF,TGTGCCAGCAGCCGTAGGAGGGGAAATGAAAAACTGTTTTTT
-,TRBJ1-2,TRBV10-3,TRBD1,CAISSPVGGDGYTF,TGTGCCATCAGTAGTCCGGTAGGGGGCGATGGCTACACCTTC
few,TRBJ2-7,TRBV2,TRBD2,CASSGMGKPFLAGDYNHSYEQYF,TGTGCCAGCAGTGGGATGGGTAAGCCTTTTCTAGCGGGAGACTACAACCACTCCTACGAGCAGTACTTC
few,TRBJ1-4,TRBV5-1,TRBD1,CASSLTGQGTRRKLFF,TGCGCCAGCAGCTTGACGGGACAGGGGACGCGAAGAAAACTGTTTTTT
few,TRBJ1-1,TRBV6-5,-,CASRPGGATEAFF,TGTGCCAGCAGGCCCGGCGGGGCGACTGAAGCTTTCTTT
few,TRBJ2-7,TRBV4-3,TRBD2,CASSLRPWTSGSGGSSYEQYF,TGCGCCAGCAGCCTACGACCATGGACTAGCGGGAGCGGGGGGAGCTCCTACGAGCAGTACTTC
few,TRBJ2-3,TRBV5-4,TRBD1,CASSLTGTGAEDTQYF,TGTGCCAGCAGCTTAACCGGGACAGGGGCGGAAGATACGCAGTATTTT
few,TRBJ1-1,TRBV6-5,-,CASSYSPGRAEAFF,TGTGCCAGCAGTTACTCACCGGGGAGGGCTGAAGCTTTCTTT
few,TRBJ2-1,TRBV28,TRBD2,CASSPSGGSYNEQFF,TGTGCCAGCAGCCCTAGCGGGGGGTCCTACAATGAGCAGTTCTTC
-,TRBJ2-3,TRBV4-1,-,CASSQDGASTITDTQYF,TGCGCCAGCAGCCAAGATGGAGCATCGACCATCACAGATACGCAGTATTTT
few,TRBJ2-7,TRBV7-2,-,CASSLVGGGPHEQYF,TGTGCCAGCAGCTTAGTTGGGGGGGGGCCCCACGAGCAGTACTTC
-,TRBJ2-7,TRBV5-1,-,CASSSSVDSLYEQYF,TGCGCCAGCAGCTCCTCAGTGGACAGCTTATACGAGCAGTACTTC
few,TRBJ2-3,TRBV4-3,-,CASSQAVSSYTDTQYF,TGCGCCAGCAGCCAAGCGGTCTCCTCTTACACAGATACGCAGTATTTT
few,TRBJ1-1,TRBV28,-,CASIQNTEAFF,TGTGCCAGCATTCAGAACACTGAAGCTTTCTTT
-,TRBJ2-3,TRBV7-9,-,CASTPGVSTDTQYF,TGTGCCAGTACGCCAGGTGTTAGCACAGATACGCAGTATTTT
-,TRBJ2-7,TRBV6-1,TRBD1,CASSEARTGGYHAYEQYF,TGTGCCAGCAGTGAAGCGAGGACAGGGGGTTACCACGCCTACGAGCAGTACTTC
few,TRBJ2-1,TRBV7-2,TRBD2,CASSSGRSGRSNEQFF,TGTGCCAGCAGCTCCGGGCGTAGCGGGAGATCGAATGAGCAGTTCTTC
-,TRBJ2-3,TRBV18,-,CASSLTLSGSDTQYF,TGTGCCAGCTCGCTGACCCTTAGCGGATCAGATACGCAGTATTTT
-,TRBJ2-3,TRBV19,-,CASMVTSRGEDTQYF,TGTGCCAGTATGGTTACTAGCCGAGGGGAAGATACGCAGTATTTT
-,TRBJ1-3,TRBV7-9,TRBD1,CASSLAPGGADTIYF,TGTGCCAGCAGCTTAGCGCCAGGGGGCGCGGACACCATATATTTT
-,TRBJ1-5,TRBV9,-,CASSVDGGPQPQHF,TGTGCCAGCAGCGTAGACGGAGGGCCTCAGCCCCAGCATTTT
-,TRBJ1-6,TRBV9,-,CASSVGTLGLNSPLHF,TGTGCCAGCAGCGTCGGGACCTTAGGACTAAATTCACCCCTCCACTTT
-,TRBJ2-3,TRBV19,-,CASSISWPRTDTQYF,TGTGCCAGTAGCATTTCATGGCCCAGGACAGATACGCAGTATTTT
few,TRBJ1-5,TRBV2,-,CASSPHRKDQPQHF,TGTGCCAGCAGTCCCCACAGGAAGGATCAGCCCCAGCATTTT
-,TRBJ2-5,TRBV27,-,CASSFSPLGAGTQYF,TGTGCCAGCAGTTTTTCTCCTTTAGGAGCGGGGACCCAGTACTTC
-,TRBJ1-6,TRBV18,-,CASSPSRLGPRNYISSYNSPLHF,TGTGCCAGCTCACCCTCCCGACTCGGCCCGCGAAACTACATTAGCTCCTATAATTCACCCCTCCACTTT
-,TRBJ2-3,TRBV5-1,TRBD1,CASSSRDSGRDTQYF,TGCGCCAGCAGCTCCCGGGACAGCGGTAGGGATACGCAGTATTTT
few,TRBJ2-4,TRBV6-5,-,CASSSDREGKNIQYF,TGTGCCAGCAGTTCGGACAGGGAGGGCAAAAACATTCAGTACTTC
-,TRBJ1-5,TRBV5-4,-,CASSWDTNQPQHF,TGTGCCAGCAGCTGGGACACCAATCAGCCCCAGCATTTT
few,TRBJ2-7,TRBV6-1,-,CATTSFDRFYEQYF,TGTGCCACCACCTCTTTCGACAGATTCTACGAGCAGTACTTC
-,TRBJ2-1,TRBV5-1,TRBD2,CASRNPSGGNEQFF,TGCGCCAGCAGAAATCCTAGCGGGGGCAATGAGCAGTTCTTC